Listed below are T cell receptor beta chains from one sample, sequenced in a study of blood T cell repertoires in COVID-19. Some clones are missing from TCRdb's copy, which holds only in-frame ones; the method was immunoSEQ multiplex PCR. The repertoire consists of more than 95,000 clones, with around 70% occurring once and the leading ten covering more than 5%. The sample comprised peripheral blood. The receptors were sampled from a man aged 55 to 70 with acute or convalescent COVID-19. CDR3s include the opening cysteine and the closing phenylalanine or tryptophan. The order of the fields is CDR3 protein, CDR3 DNA, V gene, J gene, clone size, D gene. A D gene is named only where the DNA matches it firmly. Size is omitted from some rows. Given values are once, few, many or a class for expanded clones.

CASRLISGNTIYF,TGTGCCAGCAGGTTAATATCTGGAAACACCATATATTTT,TRBV12-3/TRBV12-4,TRBJ1-3,few,.
CASSLGLAGGGQETQYF,TGCGCCAGCAGCTTGGGACTAGCGGGAGGAGGTCAAGAGACCCAGTACTTC,TRBV5-1,TRBJ2-5,.,TRBD2
CASSLDGGDNQPQHF,TGTGCCAGCAGCTTGGACGGGGGAGACAATCAGCCCCAGCATTTT,TRBV7-6,TRBJ1-5,once,.
CASSSPGSGGSTDTQYF,TGTGCCAGCAGCTCCCCTGGGAGCGGGGGGTCCACAGATACGCAGTATTTT,TRBV7-9,TRBJ2-3,.,TRBD2
CASTLLSGGSQDTQYF,TGTGCCAGCACCCTACTCTCGGGAGGGTCCCAAGATACGCAGTATTTT,TRBV5-6,TRBJ2-3,many,TRBD2
CAINAGKDGYTF,TGTGCCATCAACGCAGGGAAAGATGGCTACACCTTC,TRBV10-3,TRBJ1-2,.,.
CRGARVTQYF,TGCAGAGGAGCGAGAGTTACGCAGTATTTT,TRBV29-1,TRBJ2-3,.,.
CASSEKGGVSGYTF,TGTGCCAGCAGTGAGAAAGGAGGAGTGTCTGGCTACACCTTC,TRBV2,TRBJ1-2,.,.
CASSAGDIISYEQYF,TGCGCCAGCAGCGCGGGGGACATTATCTCCTACGAGCAGTACTTC,TRBV5-1,TRBJ2-7,few,.
CATSDSQTRYGYTF,TGTGCCACCAGTGATTCACAAACCCGATATGGCTACACCTTC,TRBV24-1,TRBJ1-2,.,.
CATSEDYRGTQYF,TGTGCCACCAGTGAAGACTACCGGGGGACCCAGTACTTC,TRBV24-1,TRBJ2-5,.,.
CASSSTGTSGRLGNNEQFF,TGTGCCAGCAGTTCAACCGGGACTAGCGGGAGACTGGGGAACAATGAGCAGTTCTTC,TRBV27,TRBJ2-1,once,TRBD2
CASSIPTSRATNYGYTF,TGTGCCAGTAGTATCCCTACCAGCAGGGCAACGAACTATGGCTACACCTTC,TRBV19,TRBJ1-2,.,.
CATSDPRAGTNTGELFF,TGTGCCACCAGTGATCCCCGGGCGGGTACGAACACCGGGGAGCTGTTTTTT,TRBV24-1,TRBJ2-2,.,.
CASSLWETEAFF,TGTGCCAGCAGCTTGTGGGAGACTGAAGCTTTCTTT,TRBV5-6,TRBJ1-1,.,.
CASTSGGYNEQFF,TGTGCCAGCACTAGCGGGGGCTACAATGAGCAGTTCTTC,TRBV2,TRBJ2-1,once,TRBD2
CAWRRHSSGANVLTF,TGTGCCTGGAGGAGACACTCCTCTGGGGCCAACGTCCTGACTTTC,TRBV30,TRBJ2-6,.,.
CASSQVGLAGEYYEQYF,TGTGCCAGCAGCCAAGTCGGGCTAGCGGGAGAGTACTACGAGCAGTACTTC,TRBV4-2,TRBJ2-7,.,TRBD2
CASSISTSNTGELFF,TGTGCCAGTAGTATCTCGACTTCGAACACCGGGGAGCTGTTTTTT,TRBV19,TRBJ2-2,.,.
CASNRESLGYGYTF,TGTGCCAGCAACAGGGAATCCTTAGGCTATGGCTACACCTTC,TRBV6-5,TRBJ1-2,.,.
CAWMAGGPYNEQFF,TGTGCCTGGATGGCGGGGGGACCCTACAATGAGCAGTTCTTC,TRBV30,TRBJ2-1,.,TRBD2
CASSLTVFMNTEAFF,TGTGCCAGCAGCCTGACAGTGTTCATGAACACTGAAGCTTTCTTT,TRBV4-2,TRBJ1-1,.,.
CSSPGQAYEQYF,TGCAGCTCCCCGGGACAGGCATACGAGCAGTACTTC,TRBV29-1,TRBJ2-7,.,TRBD1
CASSPAERSSSGYTF,TGCGCCAGCAGCCCGGCCGAGAGATCATCTAGTGGCTACACCTTC,TRBV5-1,TRBJ1-2,.,.
CASRRQGSYGYTF,TGTGCCAGCAGGCGACAGGGGTCCTATGGCTACACCTTC,TRBV12-3/TRBV12-4,TRBJ1-2,.,TRBD1
CASSETTGNMNTEAFF,TGTGCCAGCAGTGAAACTACAGGGAATATGAACACTGAAGCTTTCTTT,TRBV6-1,TRBJ1-1,.,.
CASSFHRGNYEQYF,TGTGCCAGCAGCTTTCATCGGGGAAACTACGAGCAGTACTTC,TRBV11-2,TRBJ2-7,.,.
CASSARQGNSPLHF,TGTGCCAGCAGCGCCCGACAGGGGAATTCACCCCTCCACTTT,TRBV9,TRBJ1-6,.,TRBD1
CASSYEPRGSEQYF,TGTGCCAGCAGTTACGAACCCCGGGGATCCGAGCAGTACTTC,TRBV6-5,TRBJ2-7,.,.
CASSPHPTTYTEAFF,TGTGCCAGCAGCCCCCACCCGACAACTTACACTGAAGCTTTCTTT,TRBV7-2,TRBJ1-1,once,.
CASSPIGNTIYF,TGTGCCAGCAGTCCAATTGGAAACACCATATATTTT,TRBV3-1/TRBV3-2,TRBJ1-3,.,.
CASSEGGDRRGYTF,TGTGCCAGCAGTGAAGGGGGGGACAGGAGAGGCTACACCTTC,TRBV2,TRBJ1-2,.,TRBD1
CASSVFGDRGKNYGYTF,TGTGCCAGCAGCGTATTTGGGGACAGGGGGAAAAACTATGGCTACACCTTC,TRBV9,TRBJ1-2,few,TRBD1
CASSLESGGYGYTF,TGCGCCAGCAGCTTGGAGTCGGGGGGCTATGGCTACACCTTC,TRBV5-1,TRBJ1-2,.,.
CASSPYSGSGYEQYF,TGTGCCAGCAGTCCTTATAGCGGGAGTGGGTACGAGCAGTACTTC,TRBV27,TRBJ2-7,few,TRBD2
CASSESILVKGNTEAFF,TGTGCCAGCAGTGAATCGATCCTCGTGAAGGGGAATACTGAAGCTTTCTTT,TRBV25-1,TRBJ1-1,.,.
CSAGGGSNYGYTF,TGCAGCGCTGGCGGAGGGAGTAACTATGGCTACACCTTC,TRBV29-1,TRBJ1-2,once,.
CASSFTGPGNQPQHF,TGTGCCAGCAGCTTCACAGGGCCTGGGAATCAGCCCCAGCATTTT,TRBV7-9,TRBJ1-5,.,.
CASSFSVGANVLTF,TGCGCCAGCAGCTTTTCCGTAGGGGCCAACGTCCTGACTTTC,TRBV5-1,TRBJ2-6,.,.
CATSDESSGTTDTQYF,TGTGCCACCAGTGATGAATCTAGCGGGACGACAGATACGCAGTATTTT,TRBV24-1,TRBJ2-3,.,TRBD2
CASSYFTNRGLYEQYF,TGTGCCAGCAGCTACTTTACCAACAGGGGGCTCTACGAGCAGTACTTC,TRBV28,TRBJ2-7,few,TRBD1
CASSGQQGIGYTF,TGTGCCAGCAGTGGACAACAGGGGATTGGCTACACCTTC,TRBV25-1,TRBJ1-2,few,TRBD1
CASLPNPGQGVEAFF,TGTGCCAGCCTGCCGAATCCGGGACAGGGGGTTGAAGCTTTCTTT,TRBV2,TRBJ1-1,.,TRBD1
CASSLRTSGPYNEQFF,TGTGCCAGCAGCTTACGGACTAGCGGGCCTTACAATGAGCAGTTCTTC,TRBV7-7,TRBJ2-1,.,TRBD2
CASSKDRGNYYGYTF,TGTGCCAGCAGCAAGGACAGGGGAAACTACTATGGCTACACCTTC,TRBV5-5,TRBJ1-2,few,TRBD1
CASSRGTLNTGELFF,TGTGCCAGCAGCCGCGGGACCCTGAACACCGGGGAGCTGTTTTTT,TRBV3-1/TRBV3-2,TRBJ2-2,.,.
CATRQAPGDGYTF,TGTGCCACGCGACAGGCGCCAGGAGATGGCTACACCTTC,TRBV10-3,TRBJ1-2,.,.
CASSQSPTRETQYF,TGTGCCAGCAGCCAAAGCCCGACTAGGGAGACCCAGTACTTC,TRBV3-1/TRBV3-2,TRBJ2-5,.,.
CASSLSVGLGGYNEQFF,TGCGCCAGCAGCTTGTCAGTCGGACTGGGGGGGTACAATGAGCAGTTCTTC,TRBV5-1,TRBJ2-1,.,TRBD2
CATQGGTEAFF,TGTGCCACCCAGGGAGGAACTGAAGCTTTCTTT,TRBV3-1/TRBV3-2,TRBJ1-1,.,.
CASSPRLAEGTGELFF,TGTGCCAGCAGCCCCCGACTAGCGGAGGGCACCGGGGAGCTGTTTTTT,TRBV5-6,TRBJ2-2,once,TRBD2
CASSIVARGNEQFF,TGTGCCAGTAGTATAGTTGCCAGGGGAAATGAGCAGTTCTTC,TRBV19,TRBJ2-1,.,.
CASSLTGLGQDTQYF,TGTGCCAGCAGCTTAACGGGACTAGGGCAGGATACGCAGTATTTT,TRBV7-3,TRBJ2-3,.,TRBD2